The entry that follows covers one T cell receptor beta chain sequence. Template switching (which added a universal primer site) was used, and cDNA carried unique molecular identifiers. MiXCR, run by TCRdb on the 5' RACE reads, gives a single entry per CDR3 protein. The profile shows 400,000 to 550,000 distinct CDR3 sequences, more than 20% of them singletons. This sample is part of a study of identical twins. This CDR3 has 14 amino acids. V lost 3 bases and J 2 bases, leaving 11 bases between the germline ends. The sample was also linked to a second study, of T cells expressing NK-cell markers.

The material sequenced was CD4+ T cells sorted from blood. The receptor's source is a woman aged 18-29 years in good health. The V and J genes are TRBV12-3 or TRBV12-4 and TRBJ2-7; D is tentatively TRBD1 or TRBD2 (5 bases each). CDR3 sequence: CASSFSQGAYEQYF. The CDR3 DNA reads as TGTGCCAGCAGTTTCAGCCAGGGAGCCTACGAGCAGTACTTC.